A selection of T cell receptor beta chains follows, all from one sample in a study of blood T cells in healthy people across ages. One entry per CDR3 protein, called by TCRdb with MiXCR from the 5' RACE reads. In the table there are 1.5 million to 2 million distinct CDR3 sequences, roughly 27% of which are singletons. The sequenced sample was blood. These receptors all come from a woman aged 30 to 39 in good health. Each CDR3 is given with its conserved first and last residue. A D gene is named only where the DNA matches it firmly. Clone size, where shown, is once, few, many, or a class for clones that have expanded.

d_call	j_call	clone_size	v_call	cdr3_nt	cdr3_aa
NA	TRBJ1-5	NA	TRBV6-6	TGTGCCAGCAGTTACCCATCCAGGGGCAATCAGCCCCAGCATTTT	CASSYPSRGNQPQHF
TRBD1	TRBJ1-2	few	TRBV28	TGTGCCGGCTCGGGGACAGGCAACACAAATAACTATGGCTACACCTTC	CAGSGTGNTNNYGYTF
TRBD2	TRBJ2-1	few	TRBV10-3	TGTGCCATCAGTGGGACTAGCGGGAGGGCCGATGAGCAGTTCTTC	CAISGTSGRADEQFF
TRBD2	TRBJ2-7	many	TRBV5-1	TGCGCCAGCAGCCCCCAGGGGGTAGCGGGAGCTTCCGAGCAGTACTTC	CASSPQGVAGASEQYF
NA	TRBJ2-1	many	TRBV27	TGTGCCAGCAGCTTTAGCTCCTACAATGAGCAGTTCTTC	CASSFSSYNEQFF
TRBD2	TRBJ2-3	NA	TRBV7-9	TGTGCCAGCAGTAAGAGCGGGGGCCCAGATACGCAGTATTTT	CASSKSGGPDTQYF
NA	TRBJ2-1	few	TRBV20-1	TGCAGTGCTAGTGGAAATGGTGAGCAGTTCTTC	CSASGNGEQFF
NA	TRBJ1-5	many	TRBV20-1	TGCAGTGCTGAAGGCGGGGATAGCAATCAGCCCCAGCATTTT	CSAEGGDSNQPQHF
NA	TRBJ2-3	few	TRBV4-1	TGCGCCAGCAGCGGGTTTCGCGGGGCCAGCACAGATACGCAGTATTTT	CASSGFRGASTDTQYF
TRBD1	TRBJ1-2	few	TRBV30	TGTGCCTGGAGTGAGACAGGGGACGGCGGCTACACCTTC	CAWSETGDGGYTF
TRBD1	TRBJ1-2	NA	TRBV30	TGTGCCTGGAGTCCCAGGACAGGCGATTATGGCTACACCTTC	CAWSPRTGDYGYTF
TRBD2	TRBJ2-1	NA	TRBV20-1	TGCAGTGCTAGCTCCAGCGGGGGCCGAAGGACGAACTACAATGAGCAGTTCTTC	CSASSSGGRRTNYNEQFF
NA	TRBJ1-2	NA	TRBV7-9	TGTGCCAGCAGCGCCGTTCGGGATGGCTACACCTTC	CASSAVRDGYTF
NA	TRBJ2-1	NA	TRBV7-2	TGTGCCAGCAGCGTAGGCAGTGTTGCCTACAATGAGCAGTTCTTC	CASSVGSVAYNEQFF
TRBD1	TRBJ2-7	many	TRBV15	TGTGCCACCAGCAGAGAAATCGAGGGGACAGGGTTCTACGAGCAGTACTTC	CATSREIEGTGFYEQYF
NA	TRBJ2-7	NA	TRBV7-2	TGTGCCAGCAGCTTACCGACTGCGGGCTCCTACGAGCAGTACTTC	CASSLPTAGSYEQYF
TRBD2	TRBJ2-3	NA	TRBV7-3	TGTGCCAGCAGCTCTGGATTAGTTTCGGTAGCGGGGGGGATCAACACAGATACGCAGTATTTT	CASSSGLVSVAGGINTDTQYF
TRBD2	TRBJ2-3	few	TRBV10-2	TGCGCCAGCAGTGCGACTAGCGGGGGGGCCTCCGGTACGCAGTATTTT	CASSATSGGASGTQYF
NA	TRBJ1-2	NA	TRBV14	TGTGCCAGCAGCCAAGACAGGACCCGCTATGGCTACACCTTC	CASSQDRTRYGYTF
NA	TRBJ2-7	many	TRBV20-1	TGCAGTGCTAGACCTACCGGCGCTTACGAGCAGTACTTC	CSARPTGAYEQYF
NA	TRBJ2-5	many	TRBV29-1	TGCAGCGTCGTAAAAGCAGGGGAGACCCAGTACTTC	CSVVKAGETQYF
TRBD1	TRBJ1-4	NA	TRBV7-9	TGTGCCAGCAGCTTACCGGGACAGCTGGGGAAGGAAAAACTGTTTTTT	CASSLPGQLGKEKLFF
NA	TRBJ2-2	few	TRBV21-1	TGTGCCTTGTCCCTCGGGGAGCTGTTTTTT	CALSLGELFF
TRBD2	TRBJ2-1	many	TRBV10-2	TGCGCCAGCAGCGAGACTAGCCCGGGGGTCAATGAGCAGTTCTTC	CASSETSPGVNEQFF
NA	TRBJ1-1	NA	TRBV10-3	TGTGCCATCAGATCGAACACTGAAGCTTTCTTT	CAIRSNTEAFF
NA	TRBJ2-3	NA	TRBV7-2	TGTGCCAGCAGCTCGTCGACCCATTCGGCGCAGTATTTT	CASSSSTHSAQYF
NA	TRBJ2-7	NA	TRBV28	TGTGCCAGCAGTAATACAGGCCCTTACGAGCAGTACTTC	CASSNTGPYEQYF